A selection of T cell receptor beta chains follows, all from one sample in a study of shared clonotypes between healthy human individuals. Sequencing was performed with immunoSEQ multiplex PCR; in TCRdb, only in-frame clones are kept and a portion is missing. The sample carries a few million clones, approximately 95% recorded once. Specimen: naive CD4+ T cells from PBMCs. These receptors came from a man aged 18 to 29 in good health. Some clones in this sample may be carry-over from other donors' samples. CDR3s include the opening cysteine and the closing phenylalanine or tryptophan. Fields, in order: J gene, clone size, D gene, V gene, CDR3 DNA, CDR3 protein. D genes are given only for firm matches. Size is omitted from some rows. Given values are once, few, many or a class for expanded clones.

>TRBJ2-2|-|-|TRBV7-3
TGTGCCAGCAGCTGGGGAGGGGGCCGTCCCACCGGGGAGCTGTTTTTT
CASSWGGGRPTGELFF
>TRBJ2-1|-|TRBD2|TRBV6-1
TGTGCCAGCACGCCTAGCGGGAACTACAATGAGCAGTTCTTC
CASTPSGNYNEQFF
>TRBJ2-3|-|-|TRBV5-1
TGCGCCAGCAGCTTGACAGGTTACAGCACAGATACGCAGTATTTT
CASSLTGYSTDTQYF
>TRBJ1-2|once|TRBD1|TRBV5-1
TGCGCCAGCAGCTTGGGACAGGGTGGCTATGGCTACACCTTC
CASSLGQGGYGYTF
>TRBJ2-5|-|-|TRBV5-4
TGTGCCAGCAGCTTCGGCAGGGGCGAAGAGACCCAGTACTTC
CASSFGRGEETQYF
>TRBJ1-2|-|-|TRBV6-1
TGTGCCAGCAGTACCCATAGACGGGGAGACTATGGCTACACCTTC
CASSTHRRGDYGYTF
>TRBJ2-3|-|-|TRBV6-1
TGTGCCAGCAGCGGGGTTAGCACAGATACGCAGTATTTT
CASSGVSTDTQYF
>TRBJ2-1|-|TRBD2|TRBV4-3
TGCGCCAGCAGCCTCGTGGTAGCGGGAGTTCCCTACAATGAGCAGTTCTTC
CASSLVVAGVPYNEQFF
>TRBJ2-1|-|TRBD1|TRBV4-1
TGCGCCAGCCGAAATACCGGGACAGGTAACAATGAGCAGTTCTTC
CASRNTGTGNNEQFF
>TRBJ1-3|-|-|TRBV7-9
TGTGCCAGCAGCTTAGTTATCGGAGGCTCTGGAAACACCATATATTTT
CASSLVIGGSGNTIYF
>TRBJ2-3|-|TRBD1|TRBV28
TGTGCCAGCAACCCCTGGGGACAGGGTGGGGTGGCAGATACGCAGTATTTT
CASNPWGQGGVADTQYF
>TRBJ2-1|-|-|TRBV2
TGTGCCAGCAGTGAGGCGCGAGGGGGCTACAATGAGCAGTTCTTC
CASSEARGGYNEQFF
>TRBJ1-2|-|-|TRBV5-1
TGCGCCAGCAGCTTGGACAGGGAAGCTGGCTACACCTTC
CASSLDREAGYTF
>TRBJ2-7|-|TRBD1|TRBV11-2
TGTGCCAGCAGTCAGACAGGGCCCTACGAGCAGTACTTC
CASSQTGPYEQYF
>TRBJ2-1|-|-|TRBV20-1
TGCAGTGCCACTCTAGTGAATGAGCAGTTCTTC
CSATLVNEQFF
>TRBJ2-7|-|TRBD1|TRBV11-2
TGTGCCAGCGAACTTTGGGGGACAGGCCGATCCGAGCAGTACTTC
CASELWGTGRSEQYF
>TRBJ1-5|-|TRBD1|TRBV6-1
TGTGCCAGCAGCCCAGGGGGCGGGAGCAATCAGCCCCAGCATTTT
CASSPGGGSNQPQHF
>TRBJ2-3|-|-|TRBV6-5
TGTGCCAGCAGTTACTCGCAAGGACAGCCCACAGATACGCAGTATTTT
CASSYSQGQPTDTQYF
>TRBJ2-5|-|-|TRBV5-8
TGTGCCAGCACAAGGAACCAAGAGACCCAGTACTTC
CASTRNQETQYF
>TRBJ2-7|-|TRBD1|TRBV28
TGTGCCAGCCACCGCACCGGGACAGGTTCGCCCGAGCAGTACTTC
CASHRTGTGSPEQYF
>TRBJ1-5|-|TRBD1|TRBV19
TGTGCCAGTAGTAATACTCGCTCGACAGGGATTAATCAGCCCCAGCATTTT
CASSNTRSTGINQPQHF
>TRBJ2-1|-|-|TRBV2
TGTGCCAGCAGTGGGGGCCGGCACCGAATCAGCAATGAGCAGTTCTTC
CASSGGRHRISNEQFF
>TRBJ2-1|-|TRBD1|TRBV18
TGTGCCAGCCGAGGGACAGGCTCCTACAATGAGCAGTTCTTC
CASRGTGSYNEQFF
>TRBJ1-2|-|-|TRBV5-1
TGCGCCAGCAGCTTGGGGTTTGGCGGGACTAGCGGCTACACCTTC
CASSLGFGGTSGYTF
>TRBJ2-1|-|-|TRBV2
TGTGCCAGCAGTGAAGGGCTAGCGTTGATATGGCAGTTCTTC
CASSEGLALIWQFF
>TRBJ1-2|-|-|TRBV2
TGTGCCACCGGGTTCGAAGGAACAGGGTATGGCTACACCTTC
CATGFEGTGYGYTF
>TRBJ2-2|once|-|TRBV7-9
TGTGCCAGCAGCACTTCCGGGACCGGCAAAACCGGGGAGCTGTTTTTT
CASSTSGTGKTGELFF
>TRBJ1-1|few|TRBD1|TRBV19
TGTGCCAGTAGTTGGGACAGGGGGAATGCTGAAGCTTTCTTT
CASSWDRGNAEAFF
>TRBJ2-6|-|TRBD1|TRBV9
TGTGCCAGCAGCGTCTCAGGGGGCACTGGGGCCAACGTCCTGACTTTC
CASSVSGGTGANVLTF
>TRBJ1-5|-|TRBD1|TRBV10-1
TGCGTCCGACCAAAATACACAGGGGATCAGCCCCAGCATTTT
CVRPKYTGDQPQHF
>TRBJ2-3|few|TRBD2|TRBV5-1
TGCGCCAGCAGCTTGGGTGGTAGCGGGAGCACAGATACGCAGTATTTT
CASSLGGSGSTDTQYF
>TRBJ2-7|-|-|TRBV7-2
TGTGCCAGCAGCAAGCAAATGGCCAGCTACGAGCAGTACTTC
CASSKQMASYEQYF
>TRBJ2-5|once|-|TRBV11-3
TGTGCCAGCAGCCGGGGGCAGCAAGAGACCCAGTACTTC
CASSRGQQETQYF
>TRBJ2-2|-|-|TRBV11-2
TGTGCCAGCAGCTTTCGATTGACGGAAGCCGGGGAGCTGTTTTTT
CASSFRLTEAGELFF
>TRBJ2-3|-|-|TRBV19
TGTGCCAGCCGCGGGGCCTTCCCCCCAGATACGCAGTATTTT
CASRGAFPPDTQYF
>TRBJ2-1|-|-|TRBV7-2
TGTGCCAGCAGCTTAAACTCTGAGCAGTTCTTC
CASSLNSEQFF
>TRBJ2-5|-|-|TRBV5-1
TGCGCCAGCAGCTTGTCCGGGGAGGCAAGGGAGACCCAGTACTTC
CASSLSGEARETQYF
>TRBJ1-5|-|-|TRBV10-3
TGTGCCATCAGTCCCACGCTCCGCGATCAGCCCCAGCATTTT
CAISPTLRDQPQHF
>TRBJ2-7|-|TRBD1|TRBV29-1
TGCAGCGTTGAGGGACAGGGGCTCGAGCAGTACTTC
CSVEGQGLEQYF
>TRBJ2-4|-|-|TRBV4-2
TGTGCCAGCAGCCAAGACAAGTTAGCCAAAAACATTCAGTACTTC
CASSQDKLAKNIQYF
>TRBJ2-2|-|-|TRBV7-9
TGTGCCAGCAGCTTACGTACTCCGGCGAACACCGGGGAGCTGTTTTTT
CASSLRTPANTGELFF
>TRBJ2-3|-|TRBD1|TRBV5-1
TGCGCCAGCAGCTCGACAGGGGGCTCAGATACGCAGTATTTT
CASSSTGGSDTQYF
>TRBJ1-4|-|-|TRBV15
TGTGCCACCAGCCAAAGTGACCGTTACAATGAAAAACTGTTTTTT
CATSQSDRYNEKLFF
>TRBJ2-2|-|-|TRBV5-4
TGTGCCAGCAGCCTGGCGTCAGGGAACACCGGGGAGCTGTTTTTT
CASSLASGNTGELFF
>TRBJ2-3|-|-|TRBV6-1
TGTGCCAGCCACCTCAGGGTCGGCACAGATACGCAGTATTTT
CASHLRVGTDTQYF
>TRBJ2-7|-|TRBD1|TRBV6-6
TGTGCCAGCACCCTCGGACAGGTTTACGAGCAGTACTTC
CASTLGQVYEQYF
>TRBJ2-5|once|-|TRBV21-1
TGTGCCAGCACCCACCATCTTCTAGCGGGAGTCCGAAGTTGGGAGACCCAGTACTTC
CASTHHLLAGVRSWETQYF
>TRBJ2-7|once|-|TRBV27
TGTGCCAGCAGTCCGACCCCCACCTACGAGCAGTACTTC
CASSPTPTYEQYF
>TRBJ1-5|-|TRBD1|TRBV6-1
TGTGCCAGCAGTGACCGGACAGGCTATAGCAATCAGCCCCAGCATTTT
CASSDRTGYSNQPQHF
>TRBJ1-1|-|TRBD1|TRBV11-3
TGTGCCAGCAGCGGGGGACAGGGGGCTGGGGCTTTCTTT
CASSGGQGAGAFF
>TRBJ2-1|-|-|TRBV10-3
TGTGCCATCAGTGAGTCCCCAGGGGCGCAGTTCTTC
CAISESPGAQFF
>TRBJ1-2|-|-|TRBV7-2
TGTGCCAGCAGCTTAGGGGTTCCGGGGGCTTACACCTTC
CASSLGVPGAYTF
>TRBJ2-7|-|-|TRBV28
TGTGCCAGCAGAACGGGACCTTCAAACTACGAGCAGTACTTC
CASRTGPSNYEQYF
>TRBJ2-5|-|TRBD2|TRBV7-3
TGTGCCAGCAGCTTATCCAGCGGGAGCGGCGAGACCCAGTACTTC
CASSLSSGSGETQYF